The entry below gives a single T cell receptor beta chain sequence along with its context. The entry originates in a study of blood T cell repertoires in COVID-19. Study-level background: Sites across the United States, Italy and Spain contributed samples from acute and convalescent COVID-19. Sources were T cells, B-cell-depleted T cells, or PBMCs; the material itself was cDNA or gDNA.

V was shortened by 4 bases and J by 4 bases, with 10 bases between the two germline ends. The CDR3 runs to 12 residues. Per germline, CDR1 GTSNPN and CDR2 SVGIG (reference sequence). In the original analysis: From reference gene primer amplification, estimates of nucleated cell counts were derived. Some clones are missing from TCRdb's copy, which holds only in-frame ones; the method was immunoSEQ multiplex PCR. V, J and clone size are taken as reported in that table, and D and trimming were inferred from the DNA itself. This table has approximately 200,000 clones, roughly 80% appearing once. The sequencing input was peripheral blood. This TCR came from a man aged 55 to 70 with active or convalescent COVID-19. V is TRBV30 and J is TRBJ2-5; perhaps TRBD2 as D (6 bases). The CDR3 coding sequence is TGTGCCTGGATGGGGCGGGGAGAGACCCAGTACTTC. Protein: CAWMGRGETQYF. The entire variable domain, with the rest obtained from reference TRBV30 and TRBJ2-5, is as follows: SQTIHQWPATLVQPVGSPLSLECTVEGTSNPNLYWYRQAAGRGLQLLFYSVGIGQISSEVPQNLSASRPQDRQFILSSKKLLLSDSGFYLCAWMGRGETQYFGPGTRLLVL.